This T cell receptor beta chain was recovered during a study of cytomegalovirus exposure and HLA in healthy donors. Study-wide background: The use of the same platform for the 95 to 150 validation repertoires and the 600 to 800 first-cohort repertoires was reported by a later analysis. General study points: In the approximately 120 validation repertoires, a later analysis found that first-cohort TCR clusters tended to co-occur. A classifier reportedly called cytomegalovirus status with high sensitivity and specificity. Researchers counted 150 to 200 TCR beta chains as cytomegalovirus-associated.

Sequencing used immunoSEQ multiplex PCR; TCRdb keeps in-frame clones, though not all of them. The sample carries about 200,000 clones, roughly 91% recorded once. As for this clone: Its specificity is not known.

V trimming: 5 bases; J trimming: 7 bases; junction bases outside the gene matches: 5. The germline CDR1 and CDR2 sequences are WNHNN and SYGVQD (reference sequence). This CDR3 comprises 13 residues. This chain links TRBV10-1 with TRBJ1-1; 9 nucleotides match TRBD1. The receptor's source is a woman between 18 and 29 years old in good health and CMV-seropositive. The sample comprised PBMCs. The CDR3 region has the DNA TGCGCCAGCAGTCCCGGGACAGGGAGTGAAGCTTTCTTT. It codes for CASSPGTGSEAFF.